The clone carrying this TCR beta chain was detected a few times. Only in-frame clones appear in the TCRdb table, and some are missing; sequencing was by immunoSEQ multiplex PCR. The table shows some 14,000 clones, with about nine tenths occurring only once. The data originate from a study of blood T cell dynamics during melanoma immunotherapy. In the study overall: Patients with metastatic melanoma got pembrolizumab or nivolumab-ipilimumab as first-line care.

The CDR3 extends over 14 amino acids. Deletions cut 2 bases from V and 2 bases from J, with 7 bases between. The germline gives CDR1 LNHNV, CDR2 YYDKDF (reference sequence). Documented time point: pre-treatment baseline. Apart from two fast progressors, RECIST 1.1 response was judged 12 weeks post-infusion. The sample in question was blood, obtained from a patient treated with checkpoint blockade. This TCR derives from a human donor with melanoma. The rearrangement joins TRBV15 to TRBJ1-5; D uncertain. The CDR3 protein is CATSRPDGNQPQHF. CDR3 bases: TGTGCCACCAGCAGACCTGACGGCAATCAGCCCCAGCATTTT.